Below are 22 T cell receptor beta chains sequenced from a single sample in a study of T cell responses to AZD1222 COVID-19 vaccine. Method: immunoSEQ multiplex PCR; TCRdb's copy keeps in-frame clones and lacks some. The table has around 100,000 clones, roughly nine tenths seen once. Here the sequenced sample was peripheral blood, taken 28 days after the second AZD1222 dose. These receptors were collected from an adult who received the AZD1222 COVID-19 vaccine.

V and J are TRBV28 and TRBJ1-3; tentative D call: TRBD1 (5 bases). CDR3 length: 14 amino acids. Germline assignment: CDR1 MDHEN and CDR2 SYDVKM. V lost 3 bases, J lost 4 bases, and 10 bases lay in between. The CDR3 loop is CASSLSTEGNTIYF. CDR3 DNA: TGTGCCAGCAGTTTGTCGACAGAAGGAAACACCATATATTTT.

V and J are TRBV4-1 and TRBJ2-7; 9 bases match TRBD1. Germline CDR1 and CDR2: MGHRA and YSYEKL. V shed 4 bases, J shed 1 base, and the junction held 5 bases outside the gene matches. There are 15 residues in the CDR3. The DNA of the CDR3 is TGCGCCAGCAGCCTTACGGGACAGGGTTCCTACGAGCAGTACTTC. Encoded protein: CASSLTGQGSYEQYF.

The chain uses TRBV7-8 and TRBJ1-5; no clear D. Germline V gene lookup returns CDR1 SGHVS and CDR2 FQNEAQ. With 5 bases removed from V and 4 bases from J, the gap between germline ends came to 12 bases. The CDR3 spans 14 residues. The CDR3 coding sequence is TGTGCCAGCAGCAAAAGGCTGGGGAATCAGCCCCAGCATTTT. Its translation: CASSKRLGNQPQHF.

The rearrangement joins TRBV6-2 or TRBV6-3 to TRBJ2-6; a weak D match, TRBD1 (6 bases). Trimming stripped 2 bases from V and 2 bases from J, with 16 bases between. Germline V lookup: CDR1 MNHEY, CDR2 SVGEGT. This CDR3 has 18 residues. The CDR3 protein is CASSYALAGATGANVLTF. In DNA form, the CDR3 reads TGTGCCAGCAGTTACGCTCTTGCAGGGGCGACTGGGGCCAACGTCCTGACTTTC.

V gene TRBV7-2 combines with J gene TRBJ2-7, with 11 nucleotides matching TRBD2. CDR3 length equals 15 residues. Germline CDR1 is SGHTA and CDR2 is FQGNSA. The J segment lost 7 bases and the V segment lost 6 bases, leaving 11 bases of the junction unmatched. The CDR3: CASRPPTSGISEQYF. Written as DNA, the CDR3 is TGTGCCAGCAGGCCGCCGACTAGCGGGATTTCAGAGCAGTACTTC.

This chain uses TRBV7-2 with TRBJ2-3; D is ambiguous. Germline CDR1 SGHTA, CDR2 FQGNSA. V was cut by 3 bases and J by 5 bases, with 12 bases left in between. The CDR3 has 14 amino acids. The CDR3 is CASSFAVNVDTQYF. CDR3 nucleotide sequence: TGTGCCAGCAGCTTCGCGGTTAACGTAGATACGCAGTATTTT.

CDR3 nucleotide sequence: TGCGCCAGCAGCACAGACGCCTCTGGGGCCAACGTCCTGACTTTC. Encoded protein: CASSTDASGANVLTF. The chain recombines TRBV5-1 with TRBJ2-6; D remains ambiguous. Germline V gene sequence: CDR1 SGHRS, CDR2 YFSETQ. CDR3 length equals 15 residues. V was trimmed by 4 bases and J by 0 bases, leaving 8 bases between them.

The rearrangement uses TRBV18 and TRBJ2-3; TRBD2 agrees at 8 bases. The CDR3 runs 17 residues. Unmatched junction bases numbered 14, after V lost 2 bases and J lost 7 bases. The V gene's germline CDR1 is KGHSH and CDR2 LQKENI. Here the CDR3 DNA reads TGTGCCAGCTCACCAGTTTGGCGGGAGGCCCTCGTAAATACGCAGTATTTT. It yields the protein CASSPVWREALVNTQYF. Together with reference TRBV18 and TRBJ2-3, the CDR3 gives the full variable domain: NAGVMQNPRHLVRRRGQEARLRCSPMKGHSHVYWYRQLPEEGLKFMVYLQKENIIDESGMPKERFSAEFPKEGPSILRIQQVVRGDSAAYFCASSPVWREALVNTQYFGPGTRLTVL.

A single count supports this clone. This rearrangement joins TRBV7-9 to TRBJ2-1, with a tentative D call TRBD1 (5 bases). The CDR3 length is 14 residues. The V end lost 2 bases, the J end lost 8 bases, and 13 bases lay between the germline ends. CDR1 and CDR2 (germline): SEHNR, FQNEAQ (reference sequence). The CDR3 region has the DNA TGTGCCAGCAGCTTACAGGGTATAGGCGATGAGCAGTTCTTC. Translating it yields CASSLQGIGDEQFF.

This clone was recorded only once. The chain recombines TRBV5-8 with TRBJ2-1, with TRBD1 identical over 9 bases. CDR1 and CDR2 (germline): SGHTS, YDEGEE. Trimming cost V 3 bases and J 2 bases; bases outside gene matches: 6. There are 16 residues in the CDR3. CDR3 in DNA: TGTGCCAGCAGCTCCGGGACAGGGTCGCCCTACAATGAGCAGTTCTTC. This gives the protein CASSSGTGSPYNEQFF. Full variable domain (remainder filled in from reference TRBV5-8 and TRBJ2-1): EAGVTQSPTHLIKTRGQQATLRCSPISGHTSVYWYQQALGLGLQFLLWYDEGEERNRGNFPPRFSGRQFPNYSSELNVNALELEDSALYLCASSSGTGSPYNEQFFGPGTRLTVL.

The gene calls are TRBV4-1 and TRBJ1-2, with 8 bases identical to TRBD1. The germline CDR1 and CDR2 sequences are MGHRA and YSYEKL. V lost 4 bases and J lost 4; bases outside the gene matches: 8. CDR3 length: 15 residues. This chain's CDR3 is CASSLGTGNRYGYTF. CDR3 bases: TGCGCCAGCAGCCTAGGGACAGGAAACCGCTATGGCTACACCTTC.

As DNA, the CDR3 is TGTGCCAGCAGTTTCCTCCGGGACAGAGAGGCGGTAAATGAAAAACTGTTTTTT. The encoded protein is CASSFLRDREAVNEKLFF. V usage is TRBV28 and J usage is TRBJ1-4; the match to TRBD1 covers 7 bases. Germline CDR1 MDHEN, CDR2 SYDVKM. This CDR3 region has 18 residues. J gave up 5 bases and V 3 bases, and 15 bases lay outside the gene matches.

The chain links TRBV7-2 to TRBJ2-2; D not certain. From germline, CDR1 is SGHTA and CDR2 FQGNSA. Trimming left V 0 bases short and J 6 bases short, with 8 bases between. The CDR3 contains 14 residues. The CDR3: CASSLAAAAGELFF. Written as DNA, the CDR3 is TGTGCCAGCAGCTTAGCGGCAGCCGCCGGGGAGCTGTTTTTT. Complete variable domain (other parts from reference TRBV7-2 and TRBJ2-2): GAGVSQSPSNKVTEKGKDVELRCDPISGHTALYWYRQSLGQGLEFLIYFQGNSAPDKSGLPSDRFSAERTGGSVSTLTIQRTQQEDSAVYLCASSLAAAAGELFFGEGSRLTVL.

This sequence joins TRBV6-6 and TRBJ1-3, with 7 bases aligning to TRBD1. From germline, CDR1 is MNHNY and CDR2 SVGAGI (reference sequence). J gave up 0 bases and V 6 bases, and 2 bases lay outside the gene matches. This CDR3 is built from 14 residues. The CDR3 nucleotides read TGTGCCAGCAGCCGGGACAGCTCTGGAAACACCATATATTTT. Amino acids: CASSRDSSGNTIYF.

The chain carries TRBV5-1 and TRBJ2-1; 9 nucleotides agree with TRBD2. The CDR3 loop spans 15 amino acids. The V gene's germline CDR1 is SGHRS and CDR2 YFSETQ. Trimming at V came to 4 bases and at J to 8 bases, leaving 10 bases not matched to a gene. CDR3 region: CASSTVSGSRDEQFF. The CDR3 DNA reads TGCGCCAGCAGCACCGTTAGCGGGAGTAGGGATGAGCAGTTCTTC.

The CDR3 sequence: CASSSRSSGVTDTQYF. For the CDR3, the DNA is TGTGCCAGCAGTTCCCGCTCTAGCGGGGTTACGGATACGCAGTATTTT. The V gene is TRBV27, the J gene TRBJ2-3; 9 bases are a match to TRBD2. V shed 4 bases and J 6 bases; nucleotides not matched to a gene: 11. This CDR3 contains 16 residues. The germline CDR1 and CDR2 sequences are MNHEY and SMNVEV (reference sequence).

CDR3: CASSVSADQTYEQYF. In DNA, the CDR3 is TGTGCCAGCAGCGTCAGTGCAGACCAAACCTACGAGCAGTACTTC. The J gene is TRBJ2-7, the V gene TRBV9; D not certain. The V end lost 2 bases, the J end lost 2 bases, and 14 bases lay between the germline ends. The length of the CDR3 is 15 residues. Per the germline V gene, CDR1 is SGDLS and CDR2 is YYNGEE.

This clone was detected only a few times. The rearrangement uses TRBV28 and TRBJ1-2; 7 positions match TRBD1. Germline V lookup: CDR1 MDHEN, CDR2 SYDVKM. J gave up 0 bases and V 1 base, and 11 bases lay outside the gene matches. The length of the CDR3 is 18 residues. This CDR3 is CASSLLPPGTVANYGYTF. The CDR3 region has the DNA TGTGCCAGCAGTTTATTGCCTCCAGGGACAGTAGCTAACTATGGCTACACCTTC.

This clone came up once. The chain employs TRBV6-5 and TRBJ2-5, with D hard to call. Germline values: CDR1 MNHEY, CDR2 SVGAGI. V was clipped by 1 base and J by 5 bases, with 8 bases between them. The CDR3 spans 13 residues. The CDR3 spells CASSYLVSETQYF. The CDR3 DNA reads TGTGCCAGCAGTTACTTGGTTTCGGAGACCCAGTACTTC.

The DNA of the CDR3 is TGTGCCAGCAGTGACTCAGGACTAGCCGCAGATACGCAGTATTTT. Translating gives CASSDSGLAADTQYF. This chain links TRBV6-4 with TRBJ2-3, with 8 nucleotides matching TRBD2. Germline loops: CDR1 MRHNA, CDR2 SNTAGT. The CDR3 sequence is 15 residues long. Trimming at V came to 0 bases and at J to 4 bases, leaving 3 bases not matched to a gene.

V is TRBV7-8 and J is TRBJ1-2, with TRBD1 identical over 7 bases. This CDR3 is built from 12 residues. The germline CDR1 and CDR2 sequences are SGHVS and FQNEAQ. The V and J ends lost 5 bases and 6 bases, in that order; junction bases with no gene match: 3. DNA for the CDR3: TGTGCCAGCAGCCGGGACAGCGATGGCTACACCTTC. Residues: CASSRDSDGYTF.

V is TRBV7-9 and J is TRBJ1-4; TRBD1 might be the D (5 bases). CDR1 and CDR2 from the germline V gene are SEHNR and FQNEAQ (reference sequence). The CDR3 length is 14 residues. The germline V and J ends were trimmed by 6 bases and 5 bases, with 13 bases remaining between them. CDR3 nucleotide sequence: TGTGCCAGCAGGGCCGGGACGGGCAATGAAAAACTGTTTTTT. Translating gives CASRAGTGNEKLFF.